Listed below are T cell receptor beta chains from one sample, sequenced in a study of brain metastases from non-small cell lung cancer. Profiled with immunoSEQ multiplex PCR; TCRdb holds only in-frame clones, not every one. The table shows 14,000 to 15,000 clones, with about 85% occurring only once. The sequencing input was primary lung tumor tissue. The source of these receptors is a donor aged 40 or older with non-small cell lung cancer. CDR3s include the opening cysteine and the closing phenylalanine or tryptophan. A D gene is named only where the DNA matches it firmly. A row's size may be missing; if present it is once, few, many or a size class.

J	D	size	V	CDR3	DNA
TRBJ2-5	-	-	TRBV7-9	CASSTSGTVQETQYF	TGTGCCAGCAGCACATCCGGGACGGTCCAAGAGACCCAGTACTTC
TRBJ2-1	TRBD2	-	TRBV5-5	CASSLFDAGGNEQFF	TGTGCCAGCAGCTTGTTCGATGCGGGGGGGAATGAGCAGTTCTTC
TRBJ1-3	-	-	TRBV28	CASIGDSQTSGNTIYF	TGTGCCAGCATTGGAGACAGTCAGACCTCTGGAAACACCATATATTTT
TRBJ2-5	TRBD2	-	TRBV4-2	CASSQSGGVQETQYF	TGTGCCAGCAGCCAGAGCGGGGGGGTTCAAGAGACCCAGTACTTC
TRBJ1-4	TRBD1	-	TRBV19	CASIPSGQGYEKLFF	TGTGCCAGTATTCCCTCGGGACAGGGTTATGAAAAACTGTTTTTT
TRBJ2-7	-	-	TRBV14	CASSQAWGRMYEQYF	TGTGCCAGCAGCCAAGCCTGGGGGCGCATGTACGAGCAGTACTTC
TRBJ1-5	TRBD1	-	TRBV19	CASSGQGGTQSQHF	TGTGCCAGTAGTGGGCAGGGGGGGACTCAGTCCCAGCATTTT
TRBJ2-3	-	-	TRBV24-1	CATGRVGTDTQYF	TGTGCCACCGGACGGGTGGGCACAGATACGCAGTATTTT
TRBJ1-1	TRBD1	-	TRBV2	CASSVDRGMTEAFF	TGTGCCAGCAGTGTCGACAGGGGAATGACTGAAGCTTTCTTT
TRBJ2-3	-	-	TRBV18	CASSPVGDTDTQYF	TGTGCCAGCTCACCGGTCGGAGACACAGATACGCAGTATTTT
TRBJ1-4	-	few	TRBV7-9	CASSYALQNEKLFF	TGTGCCAGCAGCTACGCCTTACAGAATGAAAAACTGTTTTTT
TRBJ1-1	-	few	TRBV6-5	CASSFPPHGEAFF	TGTGCCAGCAGTTTCCCCCCTCACGGTGAAGCTTTCTTT
TRBJ1-1	-	-	TRBV27	CASSLLGRQTEAFF	TGTGCCAGCAGTTTATTGGGGCGGCAAACTGAAGCTTTCTTT
TRBJ1-2	-	-	TRBV5-1	CASSHFSSGSASAYTF	TGCGCCAGCAGCCACTTCTCTTCGGGTTCCGCGAGCGCCTACACCTTC
TRBJ2-2	-	-	TRBV9	CASSVTSGYTGELFF	TGTGCCAGCAGCGTAACAAGCGGGTACACCGGGGAGCTGTTTTTT
TRBJ1-2	TRBD1	-	TRBV29-1	CSVEGQGPNYGYTF	TGCAGCGTTGAGGGACAGGGACCTAACTATGGCTACACCTTC
TRBJ2-3	-	-	TRBV27	CASAEGGRTQYF	TGTGCCAGCGCCGAAGGCGGTAGGACGCAGTATTTT
TRBJ2-3	TRBD2	-	TRBV5-6	CASSLRGVPPDTQYF	TGTGCCAGCAGCTTGCGGGGGGTACCTCCGGATACGCAGTATTTT
TRBJ1-5	-	-	TRBV6-5	CASSQEGSQPQHF	TGTGCCAGCAGTCAGGAGGGCAGTCAGCCCCAGCATTTT
TRBJ1-4	-	-	TRBV30	CAWSTGKGGKKLFF	TGTGCCTGGAGCACAGGTAAAGGAGGTAAAAAACTGTTTTTT
TRBJ2-2	-	-	TRBV7-6	CANSLRGSRGTTGELFF	TGTGCCAACAGCTTAAGGGGTTCGCGCGGAACCACCGGGGAGCTGTTTTTT
TRBJ2-3	TRBD2	-	TRBV18	CASSLAGGVADTQYF	TGTGCCAGCTCCCTAGCGGGGGGAGTGGCAGATACGCAGTATTTT
TRBJ1-1	TRBD1	-	TRBV9	CASSPRDRGSHTETFF	TGTGCCAGCAGCCCCCGGGACAGGGGTTCGCACACTGAAACTTTCTTT
TRBJ1-4	-	once	TRBV25-1	CASSEEQSVEKLFF	TGTGCCAGCAGTGAAGAACAGTCGGTCGAAAAACTGTTTTTT
TRBJ1-4	-	-	TRBV15	CATSRDPDLTGEKLFF	TGTGCCACCAGCAGAGATCCCGACCTAACGGGAGAAAAACTGTTTTTT
TRBJ1-2	-	-	TRBV19	CASGSNYGYTF	TGTGCCAGCGGGTCTAACTATGGCTACACCTTC
TRBJ1-5	-	-	TRBV3-1/TRBV3-2	CASSQGAGHSNQPQHF	TGTGCCAGCAGCCAAGGTGCAGGGCATAGCAATCAGCCCCAGCATTTT
TRBJ2-7	-	once	TRBV12-5	CASGLAVYHEQYF	TGTGCTAGTGGTTTGGCAGTCTACCACGAGCAGTACTTC
TRBJ1-4	-	-	TRBV2	CASRSVSSLEKLFF	TGTGCCAGCAGGTCCGTCTCTTCTCTCGAAAAACTGTTTTTT
TRBJ2-2	TRBD2	-	TRBV7-7	CASSSLAGVTGELFF	TGTGCCAGCAGCTCACTAGCGGGAGTAACCGGGGAGCTGTTTTTT
TRBJ2-7	TRBD1	-	TRBV6-5	CASRYDRGPYEQYF	TGTGCCAGCAGGTATGACAGGGGCCCCTACGAGCAGTACTTC
TRBJ2-1	TRBD1	once	TRBV5-1	CASSLAQGANEQFF	TGCGCCAGCAGCTTAGCTCAGGGGGCTAACGAGCAGTTCTTC
TRBJ1-2	TRBD1	few	TRBV6-6	CASTPLGQGAAF	TGTGCCAGCACCCCACTCGGACAGGGCGCCGCCTTC